The present T cell receptor beta chain was sequenced within a study of blood T cell repertoires in COVID-19. For the study at large: There were acute and convalescent COVID-19 samples, and they came from the United States, Italy and Spain. PBMCs, B-cell-depleted T cells, or T cells provided the cDNA or gDNA that made up the material.

The J segment lost 3 bases and the V segment lost 11 bases, leaving 10 bases of the junction unmatched. CDR3 length: 14 residues. In germline, CDR1 is SNHLY, CDR2 FYNNEI. The table lists this clone with a count of one. Source study methods: Amplification with reference gene primers provided the estimates of nucleated cell counts. Libraries were prepared by immunoSEQ multiplex PCR; TCRdb keeps only in-frame clonotypes and omits some of them. V and J calls and clone size are those listed in that table; D and trimming were worked out from the DNA. The data hold over 200,000 clones, with 70% to 90% observed a single time.

Sequencing was performed on peripheral blood. The sequence came from a woman aged 40 to 49 with acute or convalescent COVID-19. V and J are TRBV2 and TRBJ1-1, with 9 bases lining up with TRBD1. The chain's CDR3 is CAVGTGTPHTEAFF. The CDR3 nucleotides read TGTGCCGTTGGGACAGGGACACCCCACACTGAAGCTTTCTTT.